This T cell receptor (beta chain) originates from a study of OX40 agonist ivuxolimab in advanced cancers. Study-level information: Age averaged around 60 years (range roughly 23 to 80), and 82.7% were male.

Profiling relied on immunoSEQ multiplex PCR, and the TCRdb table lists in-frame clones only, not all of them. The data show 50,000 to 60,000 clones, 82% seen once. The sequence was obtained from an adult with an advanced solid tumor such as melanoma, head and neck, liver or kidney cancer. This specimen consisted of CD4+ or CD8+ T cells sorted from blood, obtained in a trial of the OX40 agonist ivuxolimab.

In DNA, the CDR3 is TGTGCCAGCAGCTTGGACTACACCGGGGAGCTGTTTTTT. Amino acids: CASSLDYTGELFF. The gene calls are TRBV7-2 and TRBJ2-2; D is possibly TRBD2 (5 bases). Trimming left V 3 bases short and J 3 bases short, with 5 bases between. Germline CDR1 is SGHTA and CDR2 is FQGNSA. CDR3 length equals 13 residues.